The TCR beta chain under discussion was sequenced for a study of blood T cell repertoires in COVID-19. Study background: Nucleic acid was either cDNA or gDNA, and it came from T cells, B-cell-depleted T cells, or PBMCs.

Those who participated ranged in age from roughly 18 to 90 years and resided in some 24 US areas. Sequenced by immunoSEQ multiplex PCR; TCRdb stores in-frame clones only, minus some. The sample lists hundreds of thousands of clones; 85% to 90% were seen once. The germline gives CDR1 LGHDT, CDR2 YNNKEL (reference sequence). The CDR3 runs 15 residues. V was cut by 2 bases and J by 0 bases, with 11 bases left in between. The chain recombines TRBV3-1 (or the pseudogene TRBV3-2) with TRBJ2-7; TRBD2 might be the D (6 bases). The specimen was PBMCs or T cells enriched from blood (not recorded which). The clonotype comes from a woman between 18 and 29 years old with acute COVID-19. CDR3 sequence (DNA): TGTGCCAGCAGCCAATGGGGGGAACTCTCCTACGAGCAGTACTTC. Translating it yields CASSQWGELSYEQYF.